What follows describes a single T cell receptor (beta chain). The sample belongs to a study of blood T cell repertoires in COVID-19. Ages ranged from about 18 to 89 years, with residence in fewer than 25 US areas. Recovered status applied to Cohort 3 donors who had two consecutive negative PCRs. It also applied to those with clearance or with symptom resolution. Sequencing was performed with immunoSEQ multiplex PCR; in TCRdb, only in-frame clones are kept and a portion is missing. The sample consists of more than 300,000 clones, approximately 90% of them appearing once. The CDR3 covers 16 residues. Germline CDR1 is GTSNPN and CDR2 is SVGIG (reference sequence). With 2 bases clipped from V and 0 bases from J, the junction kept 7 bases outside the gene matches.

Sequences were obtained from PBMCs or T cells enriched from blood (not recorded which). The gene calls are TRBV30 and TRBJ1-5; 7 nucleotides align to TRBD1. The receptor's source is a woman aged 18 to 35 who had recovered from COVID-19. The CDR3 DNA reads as TGTGCCTGGAGTCACAGGGGCCAGCTTAGCAATCAGCCCCAGCATTTT. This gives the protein CAWSHRGQLSNQPQHF.